A single sample is the source of the 26 T cell receptor beta chains below, sequenced in a study of sequential checkpoint blockade in melanoma. Assay: immunoSEQ multiplex PCR; the TCRdb copy retains only in-frame clones and omits some. The data contain 6,000 to 9,000 clones, 28% of them singletons. The treatment was: randomized to nivolumab then ipilimumab (arm A) or the reverse (arm B). This sample comprised tumor tissue (inferred from file names), obtained from a patient given nivolumab and ipilimumab in sequence. The source of these receptors is a human donor with melanoma.

In this sample, this clone turned up a few times. The rearrangement joins TRBV28 to TRBJ2-3; D call uncertain. From germline, CDR1 is MDHEN and CDR2 SYDVKM. The CDR3 is 17 residues long. The ends were cut back, 5 bases at V and 6 bases at J, with 24 bases in the middle. The CDR3 sequence is CASSVNSPLAKEDTQYF. Written as DNA, the CDR3 is TGTGCCAGCAGTGTAAACTCCCCTCTGGCGAAAGAGGATACGCAGTATTTT.

The chain couples TRBV10-2 to TRBJ2-4; D may be TRBD2 (5 bases). This CDR3 comprises 13 residues. The germline V gene has CDR1 WSHSY and CDR2 SAAADI. V was cut by 4 bases and J by 15 bases, with 19 bases left in between. The CDR3 DNA reads TGCGCCAGCAGTGGAGCCGCCGCGGGCCATCCGTACTTC. Translating it yields CASSGAAAGHPYF.

CDR3 DNA: TGCGCCAGCAGCTCGGGACTAGCGGTACCCTCCTACAATGAGCAGTTCTTC. It specifies CASSSGLAVPSYNEQFF. The rearrangement joins TRBV5-1 to TRBJ2-1; 11 bases line up with TRBD2. In germline, CDR1 is SGHRS, CDR2 YFSETQ. V dropped 3 bases and J dropped 0; count of bases not matched to a gene: 5. This CDR3 is 17 amino acids long.

V gene TRBV18 combines with J gene TRBJ2-5, with D unresolved. Germline CDR1 reads KGHSH; CDR2 reads LQKENI. The CDR3 is 12 amino acids. V lost 8 bases and J 5 bases, leaving 12 bases between the germline ends. The CDR3 spells CASRDTRETQYF. The CDR3 nucleotides read TGTGCCAGCCGTGATACCCGGGAGACCCAGTACTTC.

This clone has only a few counts. V and J are TRBV6-7 and TRBJ2-5; no reliable D call. TRBV6-7 is recorded as an ORF, its role being uncertain. Trimming stripped 4 bases from V and 2 bases from J, with 2 bases between. The length of the CDR3 is 11 residues. In DNA, the CDR3 is TGTGCCAGCAGTTCACAAGAGACCCAGTACTTC. Translated, it gives CASSSQETQYF.

The V and J genes are TRBV18 and TRBJ1-2, with D unresolved. Looked up from germline, CDR1 is KGHSH and CDR2 is LQKENI. Trimming cost V 3 bases and J 5 bases, with 10 bases left between them. The CDR3 covers 13 residues. Here the CDR3 DNA reads TGTGCCAGCTCACCCGGTGGGCCATATGGCTACACCTTC. This sequence encodes CASSPGGPYGYTF.

This clone came up a few times. V usage is TRBV11-3 and J usage is TRBJ2-1; 11 bases fit TRBD2. Trimming took 5 bases from V and 6 from J; bases not matched to a gene: 9. CDR1 SGHNT and CDR2 YENEEA come from the germline V gene. This CDR3 contains 16 residues. The CDR3 nucleotides read TGTGCCAGCAGCGCCGCCGGGACTAGCGGCATCAATGAGCAGTTCTTC. It specifies CASSAAGTSGINEQFF.

This clone was detected a few times. The chain is built from TRBV6-8 and TRBJ2-7; D might be TRBD2 (6 bases). CDR3 length: 13 residues. Germline V gene lookup returns CDR1 MNHGY and CDR2 SAAAGT. Deletions cut 3 bases from V and 4 bases from J, with 10 bases between. CDR3 nucleotide sequence: TGTGCCAGCAGTTATGGGGCGGGGTACGAGCAGTACTTC. It encodes CASSYGAGYEQYF.

The CDR3 sequence: CSVAVNSYEQYF. As DNA, the CDR3 is TGCAGCGTTGCGGTGAATTCCTACGAGCAGTACTTC. The V and J genes are TRBV29-1 and TRBJ2-7, with D unclear. The CDR3 has 12 residues. Germline V gene data show CDR1 as SQVTM and CDR2 as ANQGSEA. V was cut by 4 bases and J by 1 base, with 8 bases left in between.

The chain is built from TRBV15 and TRBJ2-1, with 8 bases identical to TRBD2. Germline V lookup: CDR1 LNHNV, CDR2 YYDKDF (reference sequence). The CDR3 spans 16 residues. V shed 3 bases and J 1 base; nucleotides not matched to a gene: 5. CDR3 sequence: CATSRGSGVSYNEQFF. The CDR3 DNA sequence: TGTGCCACCAGCAGGGGTAGCGGGGTTTCCTACAATGAGCAGTTCTTC.

This clone has just a few counts. The chain couples TRBV7-4 to TRBJ2-2, with D uncertain. This CDR3 comprises 14 residues. Germline CDR1 and CDR2: SGHVT and SQSDAQ. Between the trimmed V and J ends, which lost 3 bases and 3 bases, there was a span of 8 bases. The DNA of the CDR3 is TGTGCCAGCAGCTTCGGCTCGTACACCGGGGAGCTGTTTTTT. As protein: CASSFGSYTGELFF. Full variable domain (remainder filled in from reference TRBV7-4 and TRBJ2-2): GAGVSQSPRYKVAKRGRDVALRCDSISGHVTLYWYRQTLGQGSEVLTYSQSDAQRDKSGRPSGRFSAERPERSVSTLKIQRTEQGDSAVYLCASSFGSYTGELFFGEGSRLTVL.

The rearrangement links TRBV6-8 to TRBJ2-1, with TRBD1 as a possible D gene (6 bases). The germline V gene has CDR1 MNHGY and CDR2 SAAAGT. This CDR3 region has 14 residues. Trimming removed 7 bases from V and 4 bases from J, with 14 bases in between. The CDR3 DNA is TGTGCCAGCACTGTAGACAGGACTTACAATGAGCAGTTCTTC. It is translated as CASTVDRTYNEQFF.

In this sample, this clone turned up a few times. The chain has TRBV11-3 and TRBJ2-3; 14 positions match TRBD2. The CDR3 loop spans 16 amino acids. The V gene end was trimmed by 5 bases and the J gene end by 3 bases; junction bases not matched to a gene: 4. The germline V gene encodes CDR1 SGHNT and CDR2 YENEEA. The CDR3 DNA reads TGTGCCAGCAGCCAGCGGACTAGCGGGAGGACAGATACGCAGTATTTT. This codes for CASSQRTSGRTDTQYF.

Here the CDR3 DNA reads TGTGCCAGCTCATCAGGGGTAGGGATCGGCAATGAGCAGTTCTTC. Translating it yields CASSSGVGIGNEQFF. The rearrangement uses TRBV18 and TRBJ2-1, with a weak D call TRBD1 (6 bases). This CDR3 spans 15 amino acids. Germline CDR1 is KGHSH and CDR2 is LQKENI. Trimming took 5 bases from V and 6 from J, leaving 17 bases between them.

This clone was recorded a few times. In DNA, the CDR3 is TGTGCCAGCACTTCTGTACAGGGATATGAAAAACTGTTTTTT. Its protein is CASTSVQGYEKLFF. The chain employs TRBV28 and TRBJ1-4, with D possibly TRBD1 on 6 matching bases. CDR1 MDHEN and CDR2 SYDVKM come from the germline V gene. This CDR3 is 14 amino acids long. With 7 bases removed from V and 6 bases from J, the gap between germline ends came to 15 bases.

This chain joins TRBV15 and TRBJ1-5; D unclear. The V end was cut by 3 bases, the J end by 3 bases, with 9 bases between. The CDR3 is made up of 14 amino acids. Per the germline V gene, CDR1 is LNHNV and CDR2 is YYDKDF (reference sequence). CDR3 DNA sequence: TGTGCCACCAGCAGTAAACGGGCCAATCAGCCCCAGCATTTT. Its protein product is CATSSKRANQPQHF.

This rearrangement joins TRBV5-1 to TRBJ2-7, with 10 positions matching TRBD1. This CDR3 is 15 amino acids long. The V segment lost 4 bases and the J segment 2 bases; nucleotides outside the gene matches: 6. Germline V gene lookup returns CDR1 SGHRS and CDR2 YFSETQ. The CDR3 is CASSPRGQGTYEQYF. For the CDR3, the DNA is TGCGCCAGCAGCCCTAGGGGACAGGGGACCTACGAGCAGTACTTC.

V and J are TRBV29-1 and TRBJ1-1; D gene unclear. CDR3 length equals 14 residues. Germline values: CDR1 SQVTM, CDR2 ANQGSEA. Trimming shortened V by 6 bases and J by 1 base, and 15 bases separated the two germline ends. The CDR3 coding sequence is TGCAGCGTCTGTCTTCCGGAGTCGAACACTGAAGCTTTCTTT. Its translation: CSVCLPESNTEAFF.

This clone was counted only a few times. This CDR3 is CASSLVPGAFYGYTF. The CDR3 DNA reads TGCGCCAGCAGCTTGGTTCCGGGGGCTTTCTATGGCTACACCTTC. The J gene is TRBJ1-2, the V gene TRBV5-1; tentatively, D is TRBD1 (6 bases). The CDR3 totals 15 residues. Trimming pared 0 bases from V and 4 bases from J, leaving 13 bases between. The germline V gene encodes CDR1 SGHRS and CDR2 YFSETQ.

Within the sample, this clone is large. The J gene is TRBJ2-3, the V gene TRBV29-1; D is possibly TRBD2 (6 bases). This CDR3 has 13 amino acids. Per the germline V gene, CDR1 is SQVTM and CDR2 is ANQGSEA. The CDR3 DNA sequence: TGCAGTCTAGGACTAACTATCACAGATACGCAGTATTTT. Protein product: CSLGLTITDTQYF.

This clone turned up a few times. The chain couples TRBV19 to TRBJ1-3; D gene uncertain. The CDR3 runs to 14 residues. CDR1 LNHDA and CDR2 SQIVND come from the germline V gene (reference sequence). Trimming shortened V by 7 bases and J by 3 bases, and 13 bases separated the two germline ends. CDR3 nucleotides: TGTGCCAGTAAAGAGGGAACGGATGGAAACACCATATATTTT. Protein sequence: CASKEGTDGNTIYF.

This clone was seen ten or more times. The chain is built from TRBV11-3 and TRBJ2-7; D unresolved. CDR3 size: 15 residues. CDR1 is SGHNT, CDR2 YENEEA, per germline. V was pared by 2 bases and J by 0 bases, with 11 bases between. DNA for the CDR3: TGTGCCAGCAGCTTAAGGACGGCCCTCTCCTACGAGCAGTACTTC. The encoded protein is CASSLRTALSYEQYF. The full variable domain, its missing parts supplied by reference TRBV11-3 and TRBJ2-7, is EAGVVQSPRYKIIEKKQPVAFWCNPISGHNTLYWYLQNLGQGPELLIRYENEEAVDDSQLPKDRFSAERLKGVDSTLKIQPAELGDSAVYLCASSLRTALSYEQYFGPGTRLTVT.

This clone turned up a few times. The gene calls are TRBV6-8 and TRBJ2-3, with D perhaps being TRBD1 or TRBD2 (5 bases each). Between the trimmed V and J ends, which lost 2 bases and 4 bases, there was a span of 10 bases. Per germline, CDR1 MNHGY and CDR2 SAAAGT. The CDR3 extends over 14 amino acids. The chain's CDR3 is CASSYGTRADTQYF. The CDR3 region has the DNA TGTGCCAGCAGTTACGGGACGCGCGCAGATACGCAGTATTTT.

This clone was detected a few times. This chain joins TRBV7-1 and TRBJ2-3; D ambiguous. TRBV7-1 has ORF status, its function being uncertain. V dropped 4 bases and J dropped 2 bases, with 10 bases sitting between them. The CDR3 spans 14 residues. CDR3 protein: CASSLVRATDTQYF. CDR3 nucleotide sequence: TGTGCCAGCAGCTTGGTTAGGGCCACAGATACGCAGTATTTT.

The rearrangement joins TRBV18 to TRBJ2-1; TRBD2 matches at 13 bases. The J segment lost 5 bases and the V segment lost 3 bases, leaving 4 bases of the junction unmatched. Per germline, CDR1 KGHSH and CDR2 LQKENI. The CDR3 loop spans 16 amino acids. The CDR3: CASSPSGLAGNNEQFF. CDR3 coding DNA: TGTGCCAGCTCACCTTCGGGACTAGCGGGGAACAATGAGCAGTTCTTC.

The J gene is TRBJ1-3, the V gene TRBV6-8; 8 bases align to TRBD1. V trimming: 2 bases; J trimming: 2 bases; junction bases outside the gene matches: 2. CDR1 and CDR2 from the germline V gene are MNHGY and SAAAGT. The length of the CDR3 is 15 residues. The CDR3, as DNA: TGTGCCAGCAGTTACCAGACAGGGGCTGGAAACACCATATATTTT. It specifies CASSYQTGAGNTIYF.